These 3 T cell receptor beta chains share one sample of origin, sequenced in a study of T cells in Graves' hyperthyroidism and ophthalmopathy. TCR beta CDR3 sequences were amplified from RNA transcripts. The TCR CDR3 was amplified in a first-round RT-PCR using the HTBI primer set. TCRdb redid the calling of the multiplex PCR reads with MiXCR, one entry per CDR3 protein. The table lists about 640,000 distinct CDR3 sequences, less than 25% of them singletons. The sequencing sample was made of blood. Receptor source: a man younger than 40 with Graves' ophthalmopathy.

The rearrangement uses TRBV28 and TRBJ1-5, with D unclear. V lost 5 bases and J 0 bases, leaving 14 bases between the germline ends. The germline gives CDR1 MDHEN, CDR2 SYDVKM. The CDR3 covers 16 residues. The CDR3 here is CASSGIRISSNQPQHF. For the CDR3, the DNA is TGTGCCAGCAGTGGAATCCGCATAAGTAGCAATCAGCCCCAGCATTTT. Full variable domain (outside the CDR3, taken from reference TRBV28 and TRBJ1-5): DVKVTQSSRYLVKRTGEKVFLECVQDMDHENMFWYRQDPGLGLRLIYFSYDVKMKEKGDIPEGYSVSREKKERFSLILESASTNQTSMYLCASSGIRISSNQPQHFGDGTRLSIL.

The sample holds many counts of this clonotype. V gene TRBV11-2 combines with J gene TRBJ2-7, with D unclear. Trimming left V 1 base short and J 4 bases short, with 8 bases between. Germline CDR1 reads SGHAT; CDR2 reads FQNNGV. This CDR3 comprises 13 residues. CDR3 in DNA: TGTGCCAGCAGCTTAGGAGACCAATACGAGCAGTACTTC. Its protein product is CASSLGDQYEQYF.

This chain uses TRBV28 with TRBJ2-1; the D is unclear. The CDR3 has 16 residues. Trimming took off 1 base at V and 9 bases at J, with 19 bases between the two ends. Per germline, CDR1 MDHEN and CDR2 SYDVKM. The chain's CDR3 is CASSLYAKRLLGEQFF. CDR3 coding DNA: TGTGCCAGCAGTTTATACGCCAAAAGATTGTTAGGTGAGCAGTTCTTC.